The next 18 T cell receptor beta chains were all read from a single sample in a study of response to subunit inactivated influenza vaccine. TCRdb analysed the RT-PCR reads with MiXCR anew, one entry per CDR3 protein. Of hundreds of thousands of distinct CDR3 sequences listed, 25% were seen once; the top ten hold 1.5% to 2%. Source: CD4+ T cells sorted from PBMCs, taken more than 4 days after vaccination. Every receptor here comes from a man in his fifties or sixties who received an inactivated influenza vaccine.

The chain is built from TRBV2 and TRBJ1-1; 8 bases are shared with TRBD1. Germline CDR1 and CDR2: SNHLY and FYNNEI. V was clipped by 6 bases and J by 3 bases; unmatched bases: 9. The CDR3 has 15 amino acids. DNA of the CDR3: TGTGCCAGCAGCGTCAGGGGGCGCGGGGACACTGAAGCTTTCTTT. It codes for CASSVRGRGDTEAFF.

This clonotype has more than one count but fewer than ten. This chain connects TRBV5-1 to TRBJ2-2; a weak D match, TRBD1 (6 bases). The CDR3 totals 15 residues. Per germline, CDR1 SGHRS and CDR2 YFSETQ. The germline V and J ends were trimmed by 0 bases and 7 bases, with 13 bases remaining between them. The CDR3 is CASSLAGAQGGELFF. CDR3 nucleotide sequence: TGCGCCAGCAGCTTGGCAGGGGCGCAAGGCGGGGAGCTGTTTTTT.

There are many counts of this clonotype. This chain connects TRBV11-2 to TRBJ2-2; TRBD2 matches at 8 bases. Germline CDR1 is SGHAT and CDR2 is FQNNGV. The CDR3 loop spans 15 amino acids. Losses at the gene ends were 5 bases for V and 9 bases for J; bases not matched to a gene: 11. DNA for the CDR3: TGTGCCAGCAGCCCGGACGTAGCGGGGTTTAGGGAGCTGTTTTTT. Translated: CASSPDVAGFRELFF.

A few counts support this clonotype. V usage is TRBV5-1 and J usage is TRBJ2-1, with 8 bases fitting TRBD2. CDR1 and CDR2 from the germline V gene are SGHRS and YFSETQ. J was trimmed by 7 bases and V by 6 bases; bases with no gene match: 9. CDR3 length: 14 residues. CDR3 loop: CASNTGTRVNEQFF. In nucleotides, the CDR3 is TGCGCCAGCAACACCGGGACTAGGGTAAATGAGCAGTTCTTC.

This clonotype was detected only a few times. The chain joins TRBV11-2 to TRBJ2-3; maybe TRBD2 (5 bases). The CDR3 covers 15 residues. The V gene lost 5 bases and the J gene lost 0 bases, with 12 bases spanning the gap. CDR1 is SGHAT, CDR2 FQNNGV, per germline. CDR3 sequence reads: CASSAGYHSTDTQYF. The CDR3, as DNA: TGTGCCAGCAGCGCGGGTTACCATAGCACAGATACGCAGTATTTT.

This clonotype turned up a few times. This chain connects TRBV7-9 to TRBJ1-3; D ambiguous. Trimming pared 1 base from V and 6 bases from J, leaving 4 bases between. Germline V CDR1 and CDR2: SEHNR, FQNEAQ (reference sequence). The CDR3 length is 12 residues. The CDR3 spells CASSLVANTIYF. The CDR3 nucleotides are TGTGCCAGCAGCTTAGTAGCAAACACCATATATTTT.

This clonotype was detected only a few times. The rearrangement joins TRBV7-8 to TRBJ1-5; 9 bases fit TRBD1. CDR1 SGHVS and CDR2 FQNEAQ come from the germline V gene. V gave up 5 bases and J gave up 5 bases; unmatched junction bases: 13. The CDR3 covers 17 residues. The CDR3 region has the DNA TGTGCCAGCAGCGCTCAACCGGGACAGGGTGGAGATCAGCCCCAGCATTTT. Amino acid sequence: CASSAQPGQGGDQPQHF.

This clonotype was seen a few times. The chain combines TRBV7-2 with TRBJ2-3; 13 positions agree with TRBD2. CDR1 is SGHTA, CDR2 FQGNSA, per germline. The junction had 5 bases not matched to a gene; V was cut back by 4 bases and J by 4 bases. This CDR3 is 16 amino acids long. In nucleotides, the CDR3 is TGTGCCAGCAGCTGGACTAGCGGGAGTTCTTCAGATACGCAGTATTTT. The encoded protein is CASSWTSGSSSDTQYF.

The gene calls are TRBV7-2 and TRBJ2-7; 7 bases line up with TRBD2. The germline V gene has CDR1 SGHTA and CDR2 FQGNSA. CDR3 size: 14 residues. The ends lost 2 bases at V and 4 bases at J; junction bases unmatched: 5. The CDR3 bases are TGTGCCAGCAGCTTACCGGGACTATTTTACGAGCAGTACTTC. This codes for CASSLPGLFYEQYF. Drawing the rest from reference TRBV7-2 and TRBJ2-7, the complete variable domain is GAGVSQSPSNKVTEKGKDVELRCDPISGHTALYWYRQSLGQGLEFLIYFQGNSAPDKSGLPSDRFSAERTGGSVSTLTIQRTQQEDSAVYLCASSLPGLFYEQYFGPGTRLTVT.

The CDR3 loop reads CASSHGLRLAANTGELFF. In DNA, the CDR3 is TGTGCCAGCAGTCACGGCCTTAGGCTAGCGGCGAACACCGGGGAGCTGTTTTTT. The genes are TRBV6-5 and TRBJ2-2, with 7 bases that match TRBD2. J gave up 0 bases and V 5 bases, and 12 bases lay outside the gene matches. There are 18 residues in the CDR3. Germline V gene lookup returns CDR1 MNHEY and CDR2 SVGAGI.

This chain joins TRBV20-1 and TRBJ2-3, with D unclear. Trimming stripped 5 bases from V and 2 bases from J, with 11 bases between. The CDR3 length is 13 residues. Per germline, CDR1 DFQATT and CDR2 SNEGSKA (reference sequence). CDR3 DNA sequence: TGCAGTGCTCTACTTTTGAACACAGATACGCAGTATTTT. Amino acid sequence: CSALLLNTDTQYF.

The chain has TRBV7-9 and TRBJ2-5; the match to TRBD1 covers 9 bases. Germline V lookup: CDR1 SEHNR, CDR2 FQNEAQ (reference sequence). Trimming cost V 5 bases and J 4 bases; bases outside gene matches: 8. The length of the CDR3 is 15 residues. The CDR3 DNA sequence: TGTGCCAGCAGCCTTTCCGGGACAGGGAGAGAGACCCAGTACTTC. Protein sequence: CASSLSGTGRETQYF.

This clonotype showed up just a few times. The chain employs TRBV6-2 or TRBV6-3 and TRBJ1-3, with a possible D match to TRBD1 (5 bases). This CDR3 region has 17 residues. Trimming shortened V by 6 bases and J by 1 base, and 19 bases separated the two germline ends. The germline V gene has CDR1 MNHEY and CDR2 SVGEGT. DNA for the CDR3: TGTGCCAGCAGCGGACGTGGAGGGACGTATTCTGGAAACACCATATATTTT. Its translation is CASSGRGGTYSGNTIYF.

The rearrangement joins TRBV10-3 to TRBJ1-5; D is unclear. This CDR3 comprises 12 residues. From germline, CDR1 is ENHRY and CDR2 SYGVKD. The V gene lost 4 bases and the J gene lost 5 bases, with 6 bases spanning the gap. The CDR3 is CAISAGDQPQHF. CDR3 sequence (DNA): TGTGCCATCAGTGCAGGAGATCAGCCCCAGCATTTT.

This clonotype was found many times. V gene TRBV12-3 or TRBV12-4 combines with J gene TRBJ2-2; D is unclear. Trimming cost V 2 bases and J 4 bases, with 11 bases left between them. The CDR3 is 15 residues long. CDR3 sequence reads: CASSLSAPVTGELFF. CDR3 sequence (DNA): TGTGCCAGCAGTTTATCCGCACCGGTCACCGGGGAGCTGTTTTTT.

This clonotype was seen a few times. This CDR3 reads CASSLVGQGAEQYF. CDR3 coding DNA: TGTGCCAGCAGCTTAGTGGGACAGGGGGCCGAGCAGTACTTC. The chain has TRBV11-2 and TRBJ2-7, with TRBD1 identical over 12 bases. J was trimmed by 6 bases and V by 1 base; bases with no gene match: 1. There are 14 residues in the CDR3. The germline V gene encodes CDR1 SGHAT and CDR2 FQNNGV.

A remark on this clonotype: One junction end does not reproduce the germline sequence, and a read error may be involved. The genes are TRBV7-2 and TRBJ2-7; 7 bases line up with TRBD1. The length of the CDR3 is 15 residues. Germline CDR1 and CDR2: SGHTA and FQGNSA. The CDR3 bases are TGTGCCAGCACCTTAATGGGACAGCGAGCCTACGAGCAGTACTTC. It specifies CASTLMGQRAYEQYF.

The gene calls are TRBV7-2 and TRBJ1-4; D is uncertain. The CDR3 has 14 amino acids. Trimming took 6 bases from V and 5 from J, leaving 13 bases between them. The germline gives CDR1 SGHTA, CDR2 FQGNSA. The CDR3 region has the DNA TGTGCCAGCAGATTTGACACGGTCAATGAAAAACTGTTTTTT. Translation gives CASRFDTVNEKLFF. The whole variable domain, remainder taken from reference TRBV7-2 and TRBJ1-4, is GAGVSQSPSNKVTEKGKDVELRCDPISGHTALYWYRQSLGQGLEFLIYFQGNSAPDKSGLPSDRFSAERTGGSVSTLTIQRTQQEDSAVYLCASRFDTVNEKLFFGSGTQLSVL.